One and the same sample provided the 19 T cell receptor beta chains below, sequenced in a study of control samples from healthy donors and cancer patients. Produced via immunoSEQ multiplex PCR; TCRdb's table is partial and in-frame only. Here the sample spans 120,000 or so clones, approximately 92% being singletons. The specimen sequenced was PBMCs. These receptors were taken from a man of 80 years or more with head and neck cancer.

V usage is TRBV7-8 and J usage is TRBJ1-5; possible D gene TRBD1, 5 bases. The CDR3 is made up of 13 amino acids. Trimming stripped 5 bases from V and 4 bases from J, with 9 bases between. CDR1 is SGHVS, CDR2 FQNEAQ, per germline. The DNA for the CDR3 is TGTGCCAGCAGCCCCGACAGAAATCAGCCCCAGCATTTT. This gives the protein CASSPDRNQPQHF.

The CDR3 DNA sequence: TGTGCCAGCAGTGAAGCCGTCAGGAATCAGCCCCAGCATTTT. Its translation: CASSEAVRNQPQHF. The chain combines TRBV2 with TRBJ1-5, with D uncertain. The CDR3 loop spans 14 amino acids. V was shortened by 0 bases and J by 4 bases, with 7 bases between the two germline ends. The germline CDR1 and CDR2 sequences are SNHLY and FYNNEI.

The chain carries TRBV19 and TRBJ2-5; 14 bases align to TRBD2. V was clipped by 1 base and J by 5 bases; unmatched bases: 6. CDR3 length: 17 residues. CDR1 and CDR2 (germline): LNHDA, SQIVND (reference sequence). CDR3 sequence reads: CASSIGLAGGITETQYF. As DNA, the CDR3 is TGTGCCAGTAGTATAGGACTAGCGGGAGGGATAACGGAGACCCAGTACTTC.

The rearrangement joins TRBV7-6 to TRBJ1-3; D not resolved. This CDR3 spans 13 amino acids. Trimming stripped 5 bases from V and 1 base from J, with 6 bases between. The V gene's germline CDR1 is SGHVS and CDR2 FNYEAQ. The CDR3 sequence is CASSPRSGNTIYF. The CDR3 DNA reads as TGTGCCAGCAGCCCCCGGTCTGGAAACACCATATATTTT.

The chain has TRBV4-3 and TRBJ1-2; TRBD1 is a possible D gene (6 bases). V lost 0 bases to trimming and J lost 7 bases, with 12 bases between them. In germline, CDR1 is LGHNA, CDR2 YSLEER. The length of the CDR3 is 14 residues. CDR3 sequence (DNA): TGCGCCAGCAGCCAAGATGGGGGGCTCGGTGGCTACACCTTC. Translation: CASSQDGGLGGYTF.

V and J are TRBV4-1 and TRBJ2-1; possibly TRBD1 for D (5 bases). The germline V and J ends were trimmed by 2 bases and 4 bases, with 15 bases remaining between them. Looked up from germline, CDR1 is MGHRA and CDR2 is YSYEKL. There are 16 residues in the CDR3. The CDR3 bases are TGCGCCAGCAGCCAAAGTTTTGGGCAGGGATACAATGAGCAGTTCTTC. Its protein is CASSQSFGQGYNEQFF.

The rearrangement links TRBV5-1 to TRBJ1-1, with 8 bases that match TRBD1. The CDR3 has 14 residues. The germline CDR1 and CDR2 sequences are SGHRS and YFSETQ. Trimming at V came to 6 bases and at J to 3 bases, leaving 7 bases not matched to a gene. CDR3 in amino acids: CASTDRGVDTEAFF. The CDR3 nucleotides read TGCGCCAGCACCGACAGGGGTGTCGACACTGAAGCTTTCTTT.

The J gene is TRBJ1-5, the V gene TRBV6-5; D remains unclear. V lost 7 bases to trimming and J lost 3 bases, with 13 bases between them. CDR1 MNHEY and CDR2 SVGAGI come from the germline V gene. There are 14 residues in the CDR3. The CDR3 loop is CASNSRQTNQPQHF. DNA of the CDR3: TGTGCCAGCAACAGCAGGCAGACCAATCAGCCCCAGCATTTT.

The rearrangement links TRBV4-3 to TRBJ2-1; the D gene could be TRBD1 or TRBD2 (5 bases each). The germline V gene has CDR1 LGHNA and CDR2 YSLEER. Trimming pared 0 bases from V and 8 bases from J, leaving 20 bases between. The length of the CDR3 is 17 residues. This CDR3 reads CASSQDRRQSMGDEQFF. The CDR3 coding sequence is TGCGCCAGCAGCCAAGATCGAAGGCAGTCGATGGGGGATGAGCAGTTCTTC.

The rearrangement uses TRBV12-3 or TRBV12-4 and TRBJ1-1; no clear D. V lost 6 bases and J lost 8, with 13 bases in between. CDR3 length: 12 residues. CDR3 sequence: CASRSDTEEAFF. DNA of the CDR3: TGTGCCAGCAGAAGCGACACGGAAGAAGCTTTCTTT.

The rearrangement joins TRBV5-6 to TRBJ1-4, with D hard to call. The V gene lost 4 bases and the J gene lost 7 bases, with 14 bases spanning the gap. CDR3 length: 14 amino acids. Germline lookup yields CDR1 SGHDT and CDR2 YYEEEE. The CDR3 loop reads CASSPAGVGEKLFF. CDR3 nucleotide sequence: TGTGCCAGCAGCCCGGCCGGAGTCGGTGAAAAACTGTTTTTT.

This chain joins TRBV6-2 or TRBV6-3 and TRBJ1-4; D call uncertain. Germline-derived CDR1 and CDR2 are MNHEY and SVGEGT. The CDR3 is 15 residues long. Deletions cut 2 bases from V and 5 bases from J, with 12 bases between. The CDR3: CASSYTTSANEKLFF. The CDR3 DNA reads as TGTGCCAGCAGTTACACGACATCCGCGAATGAAAAACTGTTTTTT.

The chain uses TRBV25-1 and TRBJ1-2; 8 bases are a match to TRBD1. Trimming took 3 bases from V and 7 from J; bases not matched to a gene: 4. Germline CDR1 and CDR2: MGHDK and SYGVNS. The CDR3 is 13 amino acids. CDR3 nucleotides: TGTGCCAGCAGTGACGACAGGGGAGGTGGCTACACCTTC. It encodes CASSDDRGGGYTF.

This sequence joins TRBV5-1 and TRBJ2-1; D ambiguous. CDR1 is SGHRS and CDR2 is YFSETQ in the germline V gene. Deletions cut 0 bases from V and 7 bases from J, with 5 bases between. The CDR3 has 12 residues. The CDR3 sequence: CASSLGANEQFF. The CDR3 bases are TGCGCCAGCAGCTTGGGCGCTAATGAGCAGTTCTTC.

The rearrangement links TRBV11-2 to TRBJ2-5, with TRBD1 as a possible D gene (5 bases). CDR3 length equals 16 residues. Per the germline V gene, CDR1 is SGHAT and CDR2 is FQNNGV. V was shortened by 0 bases and J by 1 base, with 12 bases between the two germline ends. CDR3 in amino acids: CASSLEGRVGQETQYF. CDR3 in DNA: TGTGCCAGCAGCTTAGAGGGGCGCGTAGGCCAAGAGACCCAGTACTTC.

J is TRBJ2-1 and V is TRBV9; 8 bases agree with TRBD2. The germline V gene encodes CDR1 SGDLS and CDR2 YYNGEE. With V trimmed by 0 bases and J by 10 bases, 6 bases remained unmatched. The length of the CDR3 is 14 residues. In DNA, the CDR3 is TGTGCCAGCAGCGTAGCGGGGGGGCAGGGGGAGCAGTTCTTC. Amino acids: CASSVAGGQGEQFF.

V and J are TRBV18 and TRBJ2-1, with 11 bases that match TRBD2. This CDR3 is built from 21 residues. CDR1 KGHSH and CDR2 LQKENI come from the germline V gene. J lost 0 bases, V lost 6 bases, and 19 bases had no gene match. This chain's CDR3 is CASSRISLTSSGRSSYNEQFF. CDR3 coding DNA: TGTGCCAGCTCCCGCATAAGTTTGACGTCTAGCGGGAGGAGCTCCTACAATGAGCAGTTCTTC.

The V call is TRBV5-4, the J call TRBJ1-4; 7 nucleotides agree with TRBD1. J gave up 2 bases and V 4 bases, and 2 bases lay outside the gene matches. The CDR3 consists of 14 residues. CDR1 SGHNT and CDR2 YYREEE come from the germline V gene (reference sequence). CDR3 coding DNA: TGTGCCAGCAGCGAGGGACAGACTAATGAAAAACTGTTTTTT. It encodes CASSEGQTNEKLFF.

V is TRBV11-2 and J is TRBJ2-3; 9 nucleotides match TRBD2. Germline V CDR1 and CDR2: SGHAT, FQNNGV. Trimming cost V 8 bases and J 6 bases; bases outside gene matches: 12. The length of the CDR3 is 15 residues. The CDR3 loop reads CASSGAGGPYDTQYF. Here the CDR3 DNA reads TGTGCCAGCTCCGGCGCGGGAGGGCCGTATGATACGCAGTATTTT.